The rows below give T cell receptor beta chains drawn from one sample of a study of T cell changes during pregnancy in multiple sclerosis. The assay was immunoSEQ multiplex PCR, and TCRdb's table has in-frame clones only and misses some. Altogether over 45,000 clones are present, approximately 90% being singletons, with the ten largest covering under 2%. The sample in question was peripheral blood, obtained after pregnancy. All receptors come from a female donor with multiple sclerosis, enrolled in a pregnancy study. The CDR3 runs from the conserved cysteine through the conserved F or W. A D gene is named only where the DNA matches it firmly. Not all rows give a size; the values are once, few, many and, for expanded clones, a class.

TRBJ2-7 - TRBV5-8 once CASSSIYEQYF TGTGCCAGCAGCTCTATATACGAGCAGTACTTC
TRBJ2-5 - TRBV7-8 - CASSYAGLLETQYF TGTGCCAGCAGCTACGCAGGGTTATTGGAGACCCAGTACTTC
TRBJ1-5 - TRBV30 - CAWSGPGVDQPQHF TGTGCCTGGAGTGGGCCAGGGGTAGATCAGCCCCAGCATTTT
TRBJ1-5 TRBD1 TRBV5-6 once CASSDKTGYQPQHF TGTGCCAGCAGCGACAAGACAGGGTATCAGCCCCAGCATTTT
TRBJ2-5 TRBD2 TRBV5-1 - CASSPGLVVEETQYF TGCGCCAGCAGCCCGGGACTAGTTGTGGAAGAGACCCAGTACTTC
TRBJ1-2 TRBD1 TRBV2 - CASRADFTGVGYTF TGTGCCAGCAGGGCGGACTTTACAGGGGTAGGCTACACCTTC
TRBJ2-7 - TRBV5-1 - CASKVGTDSYEQYF TGCGCCAGCAAAGTAGGGACGGACAGTTACGAGCAGTACTTC
TRBJ1-1 - TRBV10-3 few CAISAPSTPEAFF TGTGCCATCAGTGCCCCCTCCACCCCGGAGGCTTTCTTT
TRBJ2-3 TRBD2 TRBV6-4 once CASSTSGGADTQYF TGTGCCAGCAGTACTAGCGGGGGGGCAGATACGCAGTATTTT
TRBJ2-1 - TRBV6-4 once CASSPRGAGDLNEQFF TGTGCCAGCAGTCCACGGGGAGCAGGAGATCTCAATGAGCAGTTCTTC
TRBJ2-6 - TRBV6-5 - CASRDGGSGANVLTF TGTGCCAGCAGAGACGGGGGATCTGGGGCCAACGTCCTGACTTTC
TRBJ2-3 TRBD2 TRBV7-2 - CASSLAAGGRSDTQYF TGTGCCAGCAGCTTAGCAGCGGGGGGGCGATCAGATACGCAGTATTTT
TRBJ2-2 TRBD2 TRBV10-1 - CASSGGSGVYPGELFF TGCGCCAGCAGTGGAGGTAGCGGGGTATATCCCGGGGAGCTGTTTTTT
TRBJ1-6 - TRBV11-3 - CASSAFRGSPLHF TGTGCCAGCAGCGCTTTCAGGGGCTCACCCCTCCACTTT
TRBJ2-7 - TRBV28 - CASSFRVSYEQYF TGTGCCAGCAGTTTCCGAGTCTCCTACGAGCAGTACTTC
TRBJ1-5 - TRBV19 - CASSIRGSFDQPQHF TGTGCCAGTAGTATACGCGGGAGTTTCGATCAGCCCCAGCATTTT
TRBJ2-3 TRBD2 TRBV5-1 - CASSTSGGARDTQYF TGCGCCAGCAGCACTAGCGGGGGGGCCCGAGATACGCAGTATTTT
TRBJ1-2 - TRBV2 - CASSKTVQLFYGYTF TGTGCCAGCAGTAAGACGGTACAGCTTTTCTATGGCTACACCTTC
TRBJ2-1 TRBD2 TRBV5-4 - CASSRLTSGGSYNEQFF TGTGCCAGCAGCCGTCTAACCTCGGGGGGCTCCTACAATGAGCAGTTCTTC
TRBJ1-1 - TRBV9 few CASTLGGAVNTEAFF TGTGCCAGCACCCTCGGGGGGGCAGTGAACACTGAAGCTTTCTTT
TRBJ1-1 - TRBV30 - CAWCTGMNTEAFF TGTGCCTGGTGTACAGGGATGAACACTGAAGCTTTCTTT
TRBJ2-3 - TRBV9 - CASRKGGPGDTQYF TGTGCCAGCAGGAAGGGGGGGCCGGGAGATACGCAGTATTTT
TRBJ2-3 TRBD2 TRBV4-2 - CASSPNPGLANTDTQYF TGTGCCAGCAGCCCCAATCCGGGACTAGCGAACACAGATACGCAGTATTTT
TRBJ1-1 - TRBV6-1 - CASSARGPGLAEAFF TGTGCCAGCAGTGCCAGGGGCCCGGGTTTGGCTGAAGCTTTCTTT
TRBJ1-4 TRBD1 TRBV7-8 - CASSLREGQGTEKLFF TGTGCCAGCAGCTTACGAGAGGGACAGGGCACTGAAAAACTGTTTTTT
TRBJ1-4 - TRBV6-6 - CASNKERGGTNEKLFF TGTGCCAGCAATAAGGAAAGGGGGGGCACTAATGAAAAACTGTTTTTT
TRBJ2-5 TRBD2 TRBV28 - CASSLRGYQETQYF TGTGCCAGCAGTTTGCGGGGGTACCAAGAGACCCAGTACTTC
TRBJ2-2 TRBD1 TRBV27 - CASSWTGYTGELFF TGTGCCAGCAGTTGGACAGGGTACACCGGGGAGCTGTTTTTT
TRBJ1-6 - TRBV19 - CASSYSNSPLHF TGTGCCAGTAGTTACAGCAATTCACCCCTCCACTTT
TRBJ2-5 TRBD1 TRBV30 - CAWSIGQGQETQYF TGTGCCTGGAGCATAGGACAGGGACAAGAGACCCAGTACTTC
TRBJ1-5 TRBD1 TRBV6-6 - CASRRDSGVGPQHF TGTGCCAGCAGGAGGGACAGTGGGGTAGGGCCCCAGCATTTT
TRBJ2-1 TRBD2 TRBV2 - CASSGLADTNEQFF TGTGCCAGCAGTGGACTAGCGGATACCAATGAGCAGTTCTTC
TRBJ2-3 - TRBV29-1 - CSVDYTSSTDTQYF TGCAGCGTTGATTACACCTCTAGCACAGATACGCAGTATTTT
TRBJ2-2 TRBD1 TRBV4-3 - CASSQGQLTGGELFF TGCGCCAGCAGCCAGGGACAGCTTACTGGCGGGGAGCTGTTTTTT
TRBJ2-3 TRBD2 TRBV5-1 - CASSRTSGGPGDTQYF TGCGCCAGCAGCCGGACTAGCGGGGGGCCAGGGGATACGCAGTATTTT
TRBJ2-2 - TRBV18 - CASSPPGARTTVRTGELFF TGTGCCAGCTCACCACCGGGGGCCAGAACGACCGTTCGCACCGGGGAGCTGTTTTTT
TRBJ1-1 - TRBV19 - CASSIGGNTEAFF TGTGCCAGTAGTATCGGGGGAAACACTGAAGCTTTCTTT